This T cell receptor beta chain was documented in a study of blood T cell repertoires in COVID-19 (dated by TCRdb to about 2020). Notes on the research overall: Samples from collaborators originated in the United States, Italy and Spain and spanned both the acute and convalescent phases of COVID-19. The repertoires were made available in a free public database intended to serve as a resource for research on the immune response to SARS-CoV-2. The dataset comprised deeply sampled blood TCRbeta repertoires from subjects exposed to, actively infected with, or recovered from COVID-19. A de-identified subject ID, COVID-19 status, age in years and sex were almost always included in the sample metadata. The prospective study material was composed of cDNA or gDNA derived from T cells, B-cell-depleted T cells, or PBMCs. Samples were obtained from the ongoing ImmuneRACE study (first 160 participants) and from 1,200 or so subjects provided by 6 global collaborators. Where available, HLA class I and class II types were obtained from metadata supplied by the sample provider rather than from assay-based typing.

At one collaborating source in Seattle, patients were enrolled during active infection and were followed longitudinally through the course of disease. Whole blood was collected in K2EDTA tubes by collaborating institutions according to the institutions' own protocols. Collaborator samples were shipped for TCRbeta analysis as frozen whole blood, isolated PBMCs, or DNA extracted from either sample type. As to this clone: Its recognized antigen is unknown. Base quality data are lacking; no much larger clone is found one base away.

On the study overall, not on this receptor specifically: The amount of clinical and demographic metadata varied by source and participant and was provided uncurated.

The immunoSEQ Assay, a bias-controlled multiplex PCR, was used to amplify TCRbeta CDR3 regions from genomic DNA. Per the original workflow: Within the assay, amplification of reference gene primers was used to estimate how many nucleated cells each sample contained. To quantify the absolute abundance of each unique TCRbeta CDR3 rearrangement, sequence reads were collapsed and filtered. For each sample, productive Simpson clonality was calculated by taking the square root of Simpson's diversity index across productive rearrangements. TCRdb's version of the immuneACCESS table is confined to in-frame rearrangements and falls short of the full clone set. An unresolved V gene accounts for under half of the shortfall where checked; the remainder is of unknown origin. The V and J calls and clone size come from that table; D and trimming were worked out from the DNA. This sample is represented by hundreds of thousands of clones; 85% to 90% of them were singletons. In total, the top ten clones hold 11% of the sample.

The CDR1 and CDR2 encoded by the germline V gene are ENHRY and SYGVKD. Trimming leaves V shorter by 11 bases and J shorter by 6 bases, with the junction holding 9 bases beyond the gene matches. The cysteine opens and the phenylalanine closes a CDR3 of 14 amino acids. Only the CDR3 part of the read is kept: 42 bases, read in frame from the first base. This TCR was recovered from a man aged 45 to 65 with COVID-19, enrolled during active disease. The chain is assembled from TRBV10-3 and TRBJ2-2; 10 bases in the junction line up with TRBD1. Sequenced input: peripheral blood. The CDR3 protein: CAAHRGQGSGELFF. The nucleotide sequence is given as TGTGCCGCCCACAGGGGACAGGGGTCCGGGGAGCTGTTTTTT.